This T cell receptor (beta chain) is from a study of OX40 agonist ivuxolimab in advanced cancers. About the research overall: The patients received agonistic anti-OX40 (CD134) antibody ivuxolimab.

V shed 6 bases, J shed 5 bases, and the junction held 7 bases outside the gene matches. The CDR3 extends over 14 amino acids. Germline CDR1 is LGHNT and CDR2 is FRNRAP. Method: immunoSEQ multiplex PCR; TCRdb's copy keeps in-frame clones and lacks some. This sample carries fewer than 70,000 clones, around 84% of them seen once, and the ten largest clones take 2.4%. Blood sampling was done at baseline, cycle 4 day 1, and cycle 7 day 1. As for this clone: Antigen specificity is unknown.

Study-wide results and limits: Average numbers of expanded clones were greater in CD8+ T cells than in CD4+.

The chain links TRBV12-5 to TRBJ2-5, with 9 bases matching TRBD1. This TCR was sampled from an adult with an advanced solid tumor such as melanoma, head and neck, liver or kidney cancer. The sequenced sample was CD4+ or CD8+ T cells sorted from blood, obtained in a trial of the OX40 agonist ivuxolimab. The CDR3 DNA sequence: TGTGCTAGTGGGCCGGGACAGGGTTTCGAGACCCAGTACTTC. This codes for CASGPGQGFETQYF.